This T cell receptor beta chain was recovered during a study of shared clonotypes between healthy human individuals. TCRdb keeps only in-frame clones here, not all; method: immunoSEQ multiplex PCR. The sample has over 2 million clones, 85% to 95% seen once. This CDR3 contains 13 residues. The V gene's germline CDR1 is SGHTA and CDR2 FQGNSA. V gave up 7 bases and J gave up 3 bases, with 10 bases separating them. This clonotype was obtained from a man between 18 and 35 years old in good health. The sequencing input was naive CD4+ T cells sorted from blood. This sample's subset: CD45RA+ positively selected. The J gene is TRBJ1-5, the V gene TRBV7-2; no definite D call. For the CDR3, the DNA is TGTGCCAGCACCCTATCCACCAATCAGCCCCAGCATTTT. Its protein is CASTLSTNQPQHF.